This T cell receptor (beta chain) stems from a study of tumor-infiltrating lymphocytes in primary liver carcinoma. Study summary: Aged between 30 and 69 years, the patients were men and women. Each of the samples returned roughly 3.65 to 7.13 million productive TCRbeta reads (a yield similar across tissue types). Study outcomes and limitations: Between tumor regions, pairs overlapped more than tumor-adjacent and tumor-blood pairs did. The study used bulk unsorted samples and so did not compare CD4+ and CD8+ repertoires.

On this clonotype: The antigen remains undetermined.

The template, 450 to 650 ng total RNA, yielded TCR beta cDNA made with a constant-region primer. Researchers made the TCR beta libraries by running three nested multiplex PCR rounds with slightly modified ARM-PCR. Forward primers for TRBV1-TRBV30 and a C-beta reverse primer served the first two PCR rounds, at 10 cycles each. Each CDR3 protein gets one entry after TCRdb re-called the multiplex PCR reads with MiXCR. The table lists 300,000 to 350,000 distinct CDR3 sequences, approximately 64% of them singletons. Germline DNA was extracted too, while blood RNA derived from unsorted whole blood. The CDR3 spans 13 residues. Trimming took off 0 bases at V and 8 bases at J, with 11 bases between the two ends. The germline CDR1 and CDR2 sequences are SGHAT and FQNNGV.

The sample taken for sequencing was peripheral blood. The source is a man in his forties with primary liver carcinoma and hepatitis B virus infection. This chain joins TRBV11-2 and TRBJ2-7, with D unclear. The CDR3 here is CASSLDPYNKQYF. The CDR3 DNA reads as TGTGCCAGCAGCTTAGACCCATACAATAAGCAGTACTTC.